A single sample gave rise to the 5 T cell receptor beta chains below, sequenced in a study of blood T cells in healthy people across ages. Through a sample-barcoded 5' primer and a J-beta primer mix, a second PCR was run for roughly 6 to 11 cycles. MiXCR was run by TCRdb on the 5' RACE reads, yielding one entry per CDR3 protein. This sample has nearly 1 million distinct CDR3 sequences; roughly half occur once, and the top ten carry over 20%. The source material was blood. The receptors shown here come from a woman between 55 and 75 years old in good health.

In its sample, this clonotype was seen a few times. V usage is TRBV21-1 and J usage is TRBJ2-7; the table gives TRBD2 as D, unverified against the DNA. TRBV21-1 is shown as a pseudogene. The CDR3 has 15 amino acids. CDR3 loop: CASPGGPGPFYEQYF. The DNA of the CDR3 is TGTGCCAGCCCCGGGGGGCCTGGGCCGTTTTACGAGCAGTACTTC.

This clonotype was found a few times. DNA of the CDR3: TGCGCCAGCAGGAGCGGGGTGACGGATAACTATGGCTACACCTTC. Amino acids: CASRSGVTDNYGYTF. This chain connects TRBV5-1 to TRBJ1-2; no reliable D call. Germline CDR1 SGHRS, CDR2 YFSETQ. This CDR3 comprises 15 residues. Trimming removed 5 bases from V and 1 base from J, with 15 bases in between. Full variable domain (rest looked up from reference TRBV5-1 and TRBJ1-2): KAGVTQTPRYLIKTRGQQVTLSCSPISGHRSVSWYQQTPGQGLQFLFEYFSETQRNKGNFPGRFSGRQFSNSRSEMNVSTLELGDSALYLCASRSGVTDNYGYTFGSGTRLTVV.

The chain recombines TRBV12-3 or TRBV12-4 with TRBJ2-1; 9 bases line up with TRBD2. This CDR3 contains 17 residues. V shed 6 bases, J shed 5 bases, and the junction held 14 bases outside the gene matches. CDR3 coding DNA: TGTGCCAGCAGACGCAAAACGGCGGGAGGGCAACACAATGAGCAGTTCTTC. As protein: CASRRKTAGGQHNEQFF.

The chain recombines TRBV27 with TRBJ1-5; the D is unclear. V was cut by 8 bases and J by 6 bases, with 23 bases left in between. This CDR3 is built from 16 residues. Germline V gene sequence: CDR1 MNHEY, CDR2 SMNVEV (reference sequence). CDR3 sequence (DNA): TGTGCCAGCCGACAAACGCCTCTAATAGGAAGTCAGCCCCAGCATTTT. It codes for CASRQTPLIGSQPQHF.

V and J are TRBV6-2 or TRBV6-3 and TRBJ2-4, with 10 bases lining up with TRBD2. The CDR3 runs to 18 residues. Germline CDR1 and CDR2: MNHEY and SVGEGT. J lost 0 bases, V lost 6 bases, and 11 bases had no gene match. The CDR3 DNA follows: TGTGCCAGCAGAAAGTACAGGACTAGCGGATCAGCCAAAAACATTCAGTACTTC. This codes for CASRKYRTSGSAKNIQYF.